Below, 32 T cell receptor beta chains from the same sample are listed, as sequenced in a study of identical twins. MiXCR was run by TCRdb on the 5' RACE reads, yielding one entry per CDR3 protein. The table shows roughly 690,000 distinct CDR3 sequences, with over 5% occurring only once. Sequenced material: naive T cells sorted from blood. Source of these receptors: a man aged 18 to 35 in good health.

This clonotype was detected many times. The chain recombines TRBV12-3 or TRBV12-4 with TRBJ2-5; possibly TRBD1 or TRBD2 for D (5 bases each). V gave up 3 bases and J gave up 7 bases, with 15 bases separating them. The CDR3 loop spans 14 amino acids. The CDR3 DNA reads as TGTGCCAGCAGTTTTTTTCGGGGCCAGGGGACCCAGTACTTC. It encodes CASSFFRGQGTQYF.

This clonotype was counted between two and nine times. The chain recombines TRBV20-1 with TRBJ1-2; 7 bases match TRBD1. This CDR3 has 14 residues. Germline CDR1 is DFQATT and CDR2 is SNEGSKA (reference sequence). Germline trimming cut 6 bases from V and 4 bases from J; bases unmatched to any gene: 11. The CDR3 reads CSAPGGDSVYGYTF. DNA of the CDR3: TGCAGTGCCCCGGGTGGGGACAGCGTCTATGGCTACACCTTC.

This clonotype came up many times. The chain couples TRBV24-1 to TRBJ2-2; D unresolved. The V gene's germline CDR1 is KGHDR and CDR2 SFDVKD. The V end lost 4 bases, the J end lost 7 bases, and 3 bases lay between the germline ends. This CDR3 comprises 11 residues. CDR3 DNA sequence: TGTGCCACCAGTGAAAACGGGGAGCTGTTTTTT. Translating gives CATSENGELFF.

This chain uses TRBV6-2 or TRBV6-3 with TRBJ2-7; D may be TRBD1 (6 bases). Deletions cut 0 bases from V and 5 bases from J, with 17 bases between. This CDR3 is 16 amino acids long. CDR1 is MNHEY and CDR2 is SVGEGT in the germline V gene. The CDR3 protein is CASSYSRGIGYNEQYF. The CDR3, as DNA: TGTGCCAGCAGTTACTCGAGGGGGATCGGGTATAACGAGCAGTACTTC.

The sample holds many counts of this clonotype. The chain recombines TRBV6-1 with TRBJ1-1, with a weak D call TRBD1 (5 bases). V was shortened by 6 bases and J by 8 bases, with 19 bases between the two germline ends. CDR3 length: 14 amino acids. Germline lookup yields CDR1 MNHNS and CDR2 SASEGT. Here the CDR3 reads CASRSGHGQGEAFF. In DNA form, the CDR3 reads TGTGCCAGCAGGAGCGGACATGGCCAAGGGGAAGCTTTCTTT.

In its sample, this clonotype was seen a few times. V is TRBV10-2 and J is TRBJ1-1; D remains unclear. Germline CDR1 reads WSHSY; CDR2 reads SAAADI. This CDR3 is 13 amino acids long. The ends were cut back, 6 bases at V and 0 bases at J, with 8 bases in the middle. CDR3 nucleotide sequence: TGCGCCAGCAGGGGGAAGATGAACACTGAAGCTTTCTTT. Translation: CASRGKMNTEAFF.

V usage is TRBV5-1 and J usage is TRBJ2-5; maybe TRBD1 (6 bases). V lost 0 bases and J lost 3, with 12 bases in between. Germline CDR1 and CDR2: SGHRS and YFSETQ. This CDR3 has 15 residues. The CDR3 region is CASSLAGAGEETQYF. In DNA form, the CDR3 reads TGCGCCAGCAGCTTGGCCGGCGCAGGGGAAGAGACCCAGTACTTC.

This clonotype was counted many times. The J gene is TRBJ2-1, the V gene TRBV10-3; D perhaps matches TRBD1 (5 bases). Germline CDR1 reads ENHRY; CDR2 reads SYGVKD. V was cut by 0 bases and J by 6 bases, with 15 bases left in between. The CDR3 has 16 residues. The CDR3 DNA follows: TGTGCCATCAGTGAGTCCGTACAGGCCCCCCCCAATGAGCAGTTCTTC. Translating it yields CAISESVQAPPNEQFF.

The sample holds many counts of this clonotype. The genes are TRBV12-3 or TRBV12-4 and TRBJ2-3, with D uncertain. V lost 3 bases, J lost 7 bases, and 5 bases lay in between. The CDR3 has 11 amino acids. The CDR3 region is CASSLGNTQYF. The CDR3 region has the DNA TGTGCCAGCAGTTTGGGGAATACGCAGTATTTT.

Concerning this clonotype itself: This could be a read error, since a much larger clone is one nucleotide away. The chain uses TRBV5-5 and TRBJ1-1; the D is unclear. CDR3 length: 14 amino acids. The V gene's germline CDR1 is SGHKS and CDR2 YYEKEE (reference sequence). The CDR3 nucleotides are TGTGACAGCAGCTTGAACTTAGATGGGACTGAAGCTTTCTTT. This encodes CDSSLNLDGTEAFF.

This clonotype has just a few counts. The chain carries TRBV7-6 and TRBJ1-1; 10 nucleotides match TRBD1. Germline V lookup: CDR1 SGHVS, CDR2 FNYEAQ. The CDR3 sequence is 17 residues long. The V and J ends lost 4 bases and 1 base, in that order; junction bases with no gene match: 9. The CDR3 DNA follows: TGTGCCAGCAGCTGGGGCCCCCGGGACAGGGGGAACACTGAAGCTTTCTTT. Amino acid sequence: CASSWGPRDRGNTEAFF.

The chain employs TRBV30 and TRBJ2-3; D is unclear. This CDR3 region has 13 residues. Trimming removed 0 bases at V and 4 bases at J, with 8 bases between. Germline V gene data show CDR1 as GTSNPN and CDR2 as SVGIG (reference sequence). The CDR3 nucleotides read TGTGCCTGGAGTGTAGGAATTTCAGATACGCAGTATTTT. It translates to CAWSVGISDTQYF. The entire variable domain, with the rest obtained from reference TRBV30 and TRBJ2-3, is as follows: SQTIHQWPATLVQPVGSPLSLECTVEGTSNPNLYWYRQAAGRGLQLLFYSVGIGQISSEVPQNLSASRPQDRQFILSSKKLLLSDSGFYLCAWSVGISDTQYFGPGTRLTVL.

This clonotype turned up a few times. The V gene is TRBV5-1, the J gene TRBJ2-2; 11 positions match TRBD1. The CDR3 is 17 residues long. The ends lost 6 bases at V and 5 bases at J; junction bases unmatched: 12. Per germline, CDR1 SGHRS and CDR2 YFSETQ. The chain's CDR3 is CASNRTPGQGGTGELFF. The DNA for the CDR3 is TGCGCCAGCAACCGAACACCGGGACAGGGGGGAACCGGGGAGCTGTTTTTT.

This clonotype was detected many times. This chain joins TRBV7-2 and TRBJ2-1, with D tentatively TRBD2 (5 bases). The CDR3 is made up of 13 amino acids. Trimming shortened V by 5 bases and J by 15 bases, and 20 bases separated the two germline ends. Germline V gene lookup returns CDR1 SGHTA and CDR2 FQGNSA. This chain's CDR3 is CASSLNPTRYRFF. The CDR3 nucleotides are TGTGCCAGCAGCCTGAACCCTACTAGATATCGGTTCTTC.

As to this clonotype: This may come from a read error, since a much larger clone is one base off. The chain employs TRBV20-1 and TRBJ2-1, with TRBD2 identical over 9 bases. This CDR3 comprises 18 residues. Germline V gene data show CDR1 as DFQATT and CDR2 as SNEGSKA (reference sequence). J gave up 1 base and V 3 bases, and 13 bases lay outside the gene matches. CDR3: CSASVEAGGSGSYNEQFF. In DNA, the CDR3 is TGCAGTGCTAGTGTGGAAGCGGGAGGATCTGGATCCTACAATGAGCAGTTCTTC.

This clonotype was observed once. V gene TRBV7-8 combines with J gene TRBJ2-2, with 8 bases identical to TRBD2. The V gene end was trimmed by 2 bases and the J gene end by 5 bases; junction bases not matched to a gene: 19. Germline assignment: CDR1 SGHVS and CDR2 FQNEAQ. The CDR3 runs 20 residues. The CDR3 bases are TGTGCCAGCAGCTTACTGGGACTAGTTAATGGGGCGGGGGTTACCGGGGAGCTGTTTTTT. This translates into CASSLLGLVNGAGVTGELFF.

This clonotype has a count of ten or more. This chain links TRBV12-3 or TRBV12-4 with TRBJ2-3; 9 bases are shared with TRBD2. This CDR3 contains 17 residues. V was pared by 7 bases and J by 3 bases, with 14 bases of the junction left unmatched. The CDR3: CASTPRGSSGITDTQYF. The CDR3 DNA is TGTGCCAGCACCCCGAGGGGGTCTAGCGGGATTACAGATACGCAGTATTTT.

This clonotype was seen only a few times. The chain is built from TRBV7-6 and TRBJ2-6; the D is unclear. The CDR3 consists of 14 residues. The germline V gene has CDR1 SGHVS and CDR2 FNYEAQ. The V and J ends lost 6 bases and 1 base respectively, with 7 bases between them. In nucleotides, the CDR3 is TGTGCCAGCAGGCATTTGTCTGGGGCCAACGTCCTGACTTTC. Translating it yields CASRHLSGANVLTF.

This clonotype appeared a few times. This chain connects TRBV7-3 to TRBJ1-2, with D perhaps TRBD1 (5 bases). V lost 2 bases, J lost 8 bases, and 15 bases lay in between. The germline V gene encodes CDR1 SGHTA and CDR2 FQGTGA. This CDR3 contains 14 residues. In DNA, the CDR3 is TGTGCCAGCAGCTTAGACGGGGGACGTAACGGCTACACCTTC. It yields the protein CASSLDGGRNGYTF.

This clonotype was counted a few times. This rearrangement joins TRBV2 to TRBJ1-1, with 8 bases lining up with TRBD1. CDR1 is SNHLY, CDR2 FYNNEI, per germline. The CDR3 is made up of 13 amino acids. The J segment lost 7 bases and the V segment lost 6 bases, leaving 7 bases of the junction unmatched. The DNA of the CDR3 is TGTGCCAGCAGGGAATGGACAGGGATTGAAGCTTTCTTT. Translating gives CASREWTGIEAFF.

This clonotype was counted ten times or more. V is TRBV7-7 and J is TRBJ2-3, with 10 bases fitting TRBD2. Per the germline V gene, CDR1 is SSHAT and CDR2 is FNYEAQ (reference sequence). CDR3 length equals 18 residues. V trimming: 4 bases; J trimming: 1 base; junction bases outside the gene matches: 11. CDR3 region: CASSSRSGRISGTDTQYF. In DNA form, the CDR3 reads TGTGCCAGCAGCTCCCGTAGCGGGAGGATTTCCGGCACAGATACGCAGTATTTT.

This clonotype was observed a few times. The chain couples TRBV5-1 to TRBJ2-7; D could derive from TRBD1 or TRBD2 (5 bases each). Germline loops: CDR1 SGHRS, CDR2 YFSETQ. The ends were cut back, 5 bases at V and 2 bases at J, with 14 bases in the middle. This CDR3 contains 14 residues. The CDR3 protein is CASSSDGTPYEQYV. The CDR3, as DNA: TGCGCCAGCAGTTCGGACGGGACCCCCTACGAGCAGTACGTC.

This clonotype was seen many times. The chain is built from TRBV12-3 or TRBV12-4 and TRBJ2-6; no firm D call. The V gene lost 8 bases and the J gene lost 2 bases, with 7 bases spanning the gap. The CDR3 extends over 13 amino acids. CDR3 bases: TGTGCCAGCGGCCGGGCTGGGGCCAACGTCCTGACTTTC. Translated: CASGRAGANVLTF.

This clonotype was observed at least ten times. The chain couples TRBV24-1 to TRBJ1-5; D call uncertain. Germline assignment: CDR1 KGHDR and CDR2 SFDVKD. Trimming shortened V by 9 bases and J by 2 bases, and 7 bases separated the two germline ends. The CDR3 is made up of 12 amino acids. The CDR3 nucleotides are TGTGCCACCTCGTCAGGCAATCAGCCCCAGCATTTT. This gives the protein CATSSGNQPQHF.

This clonotype was seen only a few times. The V call is TRBV5-1, the J call TRBJ2-3; TRBD1 matches 9 bases. After removal of 4 bases from V and 0 bases from J, the junction contained 21 bases not matched to a gene. CDR3 length: 21 residues. Germline loops: CDR1 SGHRS, CDR2 YFSETQ. The CDR3 nucleotides are TGCGCCAGCAGCCCCCACCTCTGGGACAGGGACACCGCGTACAGCACAGATACGCAGTATTTT. Its translation: CASSPHLWDRDTAYSTDTQYF.

The gene calls are TRBV5-1 and TRBJ2-7; D is tentatively TRBD1 or TRBD2 (5 bases each). The germline V gene encodes CDR1 SGHRS and CDR2 YFSETQ. This CDR3 spans 15 amino acids. Trimming removed 4 bases from V and 4 bases from J, with 18 bases in between. CDR3 amino acids: CASSPQDEGRYEQYF. In nucleotides, the CDR3 is TGCGCCAGCAGCCCCCAGGACGAGGGGCGGTACGAGCAGTACTTC.

This clonotype was observed a few times. The chain links TRBV7-7 to TRBJ2-5; D possibly corresponds to TRBD1 (6 bases). Between the trimmed V and J ends, which lost 0 bases and 5 bases, there was a span of 13 bases. The germline gives CDR1 SSHAT, CDR2 FNYEAQ (reference sequence). The CDR3 covers 15 residues. The CDR3 DNA is TGTGCCAGCAGCTTAGCGGGATCAGGGGTGGAGACCCAGTACTTC. Encoded protein: CASSLAGSGVETQYF.

This clonotype was seen more than once but under ten times. The chain joins TRBV24-1 to TRBJ2-3, with 7 positions matching TRBD1. V trimming: 4 bases; J trimming: 5 bases; junction bases outside the gene matches: 5. Germline V gene lookup returns CDR1 KGHDR and CDR2 SFDVKD. The CDR3 runs 14 residues. CDR3 sequence (DNA): TGTGCCACCAGTGACCGGACAGGAAGAGATACGCAGTATTTT. Protein sequence: CATSDRTGRDTQYF.

This clonotype was counted a few times. V gene TRBV7-2 combines with J gene TRBJ2-1; D not resolved. CDR1 and CDR2 (germline): SGHTA, FQGNSA. The CDR3 has 16 residues. V lost 4 bases and J lost 4, with 17 bases in between. The CDR3 is CASSSVSRTKYNEQFF. The CDR3 region has the DNA TGTGCCAGCAGCTCCGTCTCCCGTACTAAATACAATGAGCAGTTCTTC.

This clonotype was counted between two and nine times. The chain uses TRBV24-1 and TRBJ2-3; 7 bases are a match to TRBD1. The CDR3 spans 17 residues. Germline CDR1 reads KGHDR; CDR2 reads SFDVKD. V lost 4 bases, J lost 2 bases, and 11 bases stayed unmatched. The DNA for the CDR3 is TGTGCCACCAGTGAGGCAGGACAGGCCGATTCCACAGATACGCAGTATTTT. Its translation is CATSEAGQADSTDTQYF.

This clonotype was found many times. The CDR3 nucleotides are TGCAGTGCTAGTCCGGGACTAGCGGGAGGCTACAATGAGCAGTTCTTC. Amino acids: CSASPGLAGGYNEQFF. This chain uses TRBV20-1 with TRBJ2-1; 15 bases map to TRBD2. This CDR3 comprises 16 residues. CDR1 is DFQATT and CDR2 is SNEGSKA in the germline V gene (reference sequence). Unmatched junction bases numbered 3, after V lost 3 bases and J lost 3 bases.

This chain connects TRBV19 to TRBJ2-5; 11 bases line up with TRBD1. Unmatched junction bases numbered 13, after V lost 3 bases and J lost 4 bases. There are 18 residues in the CDR3. Per germline, CDR1 LNHDA and CDR2 SQIVND (reference sequence). CDR3 in amino acids: CASSILTRAGQGAETQYF. The DNA for the CDR3 is TGTGCCAGTAGTATCCTTACCAGGGCCGGACAGGGGGCAGAGACCCAGTACTTC.